These 19 T cell receptor beta chains originate from one sample sequenced in a study of tumor-infiltrating lymphocytes in oesophageal squamous cell carcinoma. Each CDR3 protein gets one entry after TCRdb re-called the PCR reads with MiXCR. The sample records approximately 11,000 distinct CDR3 sequences, roughly half being singletons. Sequencing used esophageal tumor tissue. These receptors all stem from a female donor with esophageal squamous cell carcinoma.

This clonotype was counted at least ten times. The rearrangement uses TRBV2 and TRBJ2-1; D is perhaps TRBD1 or TRBD2 (6 bases each). The CDR3 length is 14 residues. CDR1 is SNHLY and CDR2 is FYNNEI in the germline V gene. Trimming pared 5 bases from V and 1 base from J, leaving 9 bases between. The CDR3 region has the DNA TGTGCCAGCAGTAGGGGGACTTCCTACAATGAGCAGTTCTTC. It codes for CASSRGTSYNEQFF.

This clonotype turned up a few times. The gene calls are TRBV10-2 and TRBJ1-1, with D hard to call. The tail of the sequence fits TRBJ1-3 better, so the J call may be wrong. In germline, CDR1 is WSHSY, CDR2 SAAADI. The CDR3 contains 16 residues. This CDR3 is CASSEERGFSGNTIYF. DNA of the CDR3: TGCGCCAGCAGTGAGGAGCGGGGATTCTCTGGAAACACCATATATTTT.

CDR3 coding DNA: TGTGCCAGCAGTAGACGGGGGGAGCCCCAGCATTTT. Translation gives CASSRRGEPQHF. The rearrangement links TRBV6-1 to TRBJ1-5; the D gene is possibly TRBD1 (5 bases). The CDR3 is 12 amino acids. Germline V gene sequence: CDR1 MNHNS, CDR2 SASEGT. Deletions cut 5 bases from V and 8 bases from J, with 10 bases between.

Turning to this clonotype: Germline is not matched at one junction end, which may reflect a read error. V is TRBV7-7 and J is TRBJ2-3; D is perhaps TRBD2 (7 bases). The J call may not be correct, given that the DNA end is closer to TRBJ2-7. In germline, CDR1 is SSHAT, CDR2 FNYEAQ (reference sequence). The CDR3 has 15 amino acids. The CDR3 DNA reads TGTGCTAGCAGCCCGACTAGCAGGGGTTACAATGAGCAGTACTTC. Translation gives CASSPTSRGYNEQYF.

The J gene is TRBJ2-4, the V gene TRBV7-2, with 7 bases that match TRBD1. Germline V gene lookup returns CDR1 SGHTA and CDR2 FQGNSA. CDR3 length: 15 residues. The trim removed 5 bases at V and 13 bases at J, leaving 17 bases unmatched. CDR3 sequence: CASSRGKGANSWQYF. Written as DNA, the CDR3 is TGTGCCAGCAGCCGCGGAAAGGGGGCAAATTCCTGGCAGTACTTC.

In this sample, this clonotype turned up once. The chain combines TRBV10-3 with TRBJ2-7; D is ambiguous. The better agreement between TRBJ2-5 and the DNA end casts doubt on the J call. The germline V gene encodes CDR1 ENHRY and CDR2 SYGVKD. This CDR3 contains 13 residues. The CDR3 nucleotides are TGTGCCACGGCCTTCGGTGACCAAGAGACCCAGTACTTC. This translates into CATAFGDQETQYF.

This clonotype was recorded at least ten times. A read error may explain this, as a much larger clone is one base away. CDR3 amino acids: CASSLQGGSYNEQYF. In DNA, the CDR3 is TGTGCCAGCAGCTTACAGGGAGGGTCCTACAATGAGCAGTACTTC. The chain is built from TRBV11-3 and TRBJ2-7; 7 positions agree with TRBD2. CDR1 and CDR2 (germline): SGHNT, YENEEA. With 2 bases clipped from V and 7 bases from J, the junction kept 11 bases outside the gene matches. CDR3 length equals 15 residues.

This clonotype is medium-sized within its sample. The chain links TRBV5-4 to TRBJ1-1; 9 bases are shared with TRBD1. This CDR3 has 14 amino acids. The V and J ends lost 4 bases and 5 bases, in that order; junction bases with no gene match: 6. Germline CDR1 SGHNT, CDR2 YYREEE (reference sequence). CDR3 nucleotide sequence: TGTGCCAGCAGCCCGGGACAGGGTAAAACTGAAGCTTTCTTT. It is translated as CASSPGQGKTEAFF.

By proportion, this clonotype is medium-sized. The chain carries TRBV11-3 and TRBJ2-5; D ambiguous. CDR3 size: 13 residues. Germline CDR1 SGHNT, CDR2 YENEEA. Trimming took 5 bases from V and 2 from J, leaving 9 bases between them. CDR3: CASSPDEQETQYF. The CDR3 nucleotides are TGTGCCAGCAGCCCAGATGAGCAAGAGACCCAGTACTTC. Filled out from reference TRBV11-3 and TRBJ2-5, the complete variable domain reads EAGVVQSPRYKIIEKKQPVAFWCNPISGHNTLYWYLQNLGQGPELLIRYENEEAVDDSQLPKDRFSAERLKGVDSTLKIQPAELGDSAVYLCASSPDEQETQYFGPGTRLLVL.

This clonotype was recorded many times. This sequence joins TRBV18 and TRBJ1-2; 9 bases match TRBD1. The junction had 6 bases not matched to a gene; V was cut back by 6 bases and J by 4 bases. The CDR3 totals 14 residues. CDR1 and CDR2 (germline): KGHSH, LQKENI. CDR3 DNA sequence: TGTGCCAGCTCGCCGACAGGGGGTGGCTATGGCTACACCTTC. This gives the protein CASSPTGGGYGYTF.

This chain uses TRBV7-2 with TRBJ1-3, with D unresolved. Per germline, CDR1 SGHTA and CDR2 FQGNSA. V lost 1 base and J lost 3, with 4 bases in between. CDR3 length equals 13 residues. CDR3: CASSLVHGNTIYF. In DNA form, the CDR3 reads TGTGCCAGCAGCTTAGTCCATGGAAACACCATATATTTT.

This rearrangement joins TRBV7-3 to TRBJ1-1, with TRBD2 identical over 8 bases. The DNA end is a closer match to TRBJ2-2, so the J assignment may be wrong. Per germline, CDR1 SGHTA and CDR2 FQGTGA. The CDR3 runs to 17 residues. The CDR3 bases are TGTGCCAGCAGCTTAAGTTCCAGCGGGAGTAGGACCGGGGAGCTGTTTTTT. Its protein is CASSLSSSGSRTGELFF.

The chain uses TRBV7-6 and TRBJ2-5; TRBD1 aligns across 7 bases. The last part of the DNA fits TRBJ2-7 better; the J call may be wrong. The V gene's germline CDR1 is SGHVS and CDR2 FNYEAQ. The CDR3 spans 14 residues. The CDR3, as DNA: TGTGCCAGCAGCCGCAGGGGGACCCAGGGCGAGCAGTACTTC. As protein: CASSRRGTQGEQYF.

This chain uses TRBV7-6 with TRBJ2-1; D not resolved. Trimming stripped 0 bases from V and 3 bases from J, with 6 bases between. Germline loops: CDR1 SGHVS, CDR2 FNYEAQ. The CDR3 length is 14 residues. In DNA, the CDR3 is TGTGCCAGCAGCTTAGCGGGTGTCTACAATGAGCAGTTCTTC. Protein product: CASSLAGVYNEQFF.

This clonotype ranks as medium-sized. The gene calls are TRBV11-3 and TRBJ2-1, with TRBD2 matching 14 bases. The J segment lost 7 bases and the V segment lost 4 bases, leaving 3 bases of the junction unmatched. CDR1 SGHNT and CDR2 YENEEA come from the germline V gene. The length of the CDR3 is 15 residues. Here the CDR3 DNA reads TGTGCCAGCAGCTCCGGACTAGCGGGAGGAAATGAGCAGTTCTTC. Translation gives CASSSGLAGGNEQFF. Combining the CDR3 with reference TRBV11-3 and TRBJ2-1 gives the whole variable domain EAGVVQSPRYKIIEKKQPVAFWCNPISGHNTLYWYLQNLGQGPELLIRYENEEAVDDSQLPKDRFSAERLKGVDSTLKIQPAELGDSAVYLCASSSGLAGGNEQFFGPGTRLTVL.

The chain couples TRBV2 to TRBJ2-1; D is unresolved. CDR1 SNHLY and CDR2 FYNNEI come from the germline V gene. V gave up 6 bases and J gave up 12 bases, with 24 bases separating them. This CDR3 is 15 amino acids long. The CDR3: CASSQPGRSVNTQFF. Written as DNA, the CDR3 is TGTGCCAGCAGCCAACCGGGTCGATCGGTGAATACGCAGTTCTTC.

This clonotype was observed once. V and J are TRBV6-6 and TRBJ2-1; 7 bases fit TRBD1. TRBJ2-7 matches the DNA end more closely, so the J call is doubtful. The CDR3 runs 15 residues. Looked up from germline, CDR1 is MNHNY and CDR2 is SVGAGI (reference sequence). The DNA for the CDR3 is TGTGCCAGCAGTTACTCTCTGGACAGGACCTACGAGCAGTACTTC. It translates to CASSYSLDRTYEQYF.

This rearrangement joins TRBV7-1 to TRBJ1-1, with D perhaps matching TRBD1 (5 bases). TRBV7-1 is an open reading frame, and its role is uncertain. Trimming removed 5 bases from V and 2 bases from J, with 15 bases in between. This CDR3 has 15 amino acids. CDR3 coding DNA: TGTGCCAGCAGCCCTGAGGGGTCGGGAAACACTGAAGCTTTCTTT. The encoded protein is CASSPEGSGNTEAFF.

This clonotype was seen a few times. A much larger clone sits a single nucleotide away, making a read error possible. The chain couples TRBV5-6 to TRBJ2-1, with D possibly being TRBD2 (6 bases). CDR1 SGHDT and CDR2 YYEEEE come from the germline V gene. The CDR3 covers 14 residues. The ends were cut back, 2 bases at V and 13 bases at J, with 19 bases in the middle. Written as DNA, the CDR3 is TGTGCCAGCAGCTTAAACAGGCGGGGAGAGACCCAGTTCTTC. Amino acid sequence: CASSLNRRGETQFF.